A selection of T cell receptor beta chains follows, all from one sample in a study of OX40 agonist ivuxolimab in advanced cancers. Clones were sequenced by immunoSEQ multiplex PCR, and TCRdb holds only the in-frame ones, with some missing. The repertoire includes under 80,000 clones, roughly 91% of them detected once, and around 2% sits in the top ten. The sequences come from CD4+ or CD8+ T cells sorted from blood, collected in a trial of the OX40 agonist ivuxolimab. The receptor source for this set is an adult with an advanced solid tumor such as melanoma, head and neck, liver or kidney cancer. Both conserved end residues are part of each CDR3. A D gene is named only where the DNA matches it firmly. The size field is filled for only some rows; it gives once, few, many or a size class.

D | J | V | size | CDR3 | DNA
TRBD1 | TRBJ2-1 | TRBV6-6 | . | CASSRRDRGGNEQFF | TGTGCCAGCAGCCGACGGGACAGGGGGGGGAATGAGCAGTTCTTC
TRBD2 | TRBJ2-7 | TRBV4-2 | . | CASSQVASGLAIYEQYF | TGTGCCAGCAGCCAAGTTGCCTCGGGACTAGCGATTTACGAGCAGTACTTC
. | TRBJ2-7 | TRBV30 | . | CAWRAPGGGSYEQYF | TGTGCCTGGAGGGCTCCAGGGGGGGGGTCCTACGAGCAGTACTTC
. | TRBJ1-1 | TRBV30 | . | CAWSVLGSNTEAFF | TGTGCCTGGAGTGTGTTAGGGTCAAACACTGAAGCTTTCTTT
TRBD2 | TRBJ2-5 | TRBV7-8 | . | CASSLAGGPGETQYF | TGTGCCAGCAGCTTAGCGGGAGGGCCGGGGGAGACCCAGTACTTC
TRBD2 | TRBJ2-7 | TRBV19 | . | CASNGLAGTEQYF | TGTGCCAGTAACGGACTAGCGGGGACCGAGCAGTACTTC
. | TRBJ2-1 | TRBV5-1 | . | CASSFSNEQFF | TGCGCCAGCAGCTTCAGCAATGAGCAGTTCTTC
. | TRBJ2-7 | TRBV20-1 | . | CSAYRQSEQYF | TGCAGTGCTTACCGGCAGTCCGAGCAGTACTTC
. | TRBJ2-7 | TRBV6-6 | . | CASSYSLSSYEQYF | TGTGCCAGCAGTTACTCGCTTAGCTCCTACGAGCAGTACTTC
TRBD2 | TRBJ2-7 | TRBV5-5 | . | CASSRTGGPGGYEQYF | TGTGCCAGCAGCCGGACCGGGGGTCCGGGGGGCTACGAGCAGTACTTC
TRBD2 | TRBJ2-4 | TRBV15 | . | CATSRERLAGNIQYF | TGTGCCACCAGCCGAGAAAGACTAGCGGGGAACATTCAGTACTTC
. | TRBJ2-7 | TRBV4-2 | . | CASSQEVLSSYEQYF | TGTGCCAGCAGCCAAGAAGTACTTTCCTCCTACGAGCAGTACTTC
. | TRBJ2-3 | TRBV11-3 | . | CASSKRVSTDTQYF | TGTGCCAGCAGCAAGCGAGTTAGCACAGATACGCAGTATTTT
TRBD1 | TRBJ2-5 | TRBV11-3 | . | CASSSGQGARETQYF | TGTGCCAGCAGCTCCGGACAGGGGGCGCGGGAGACCCAGTACTTC
. | TRBJ2-1 | TRBV11-2 | . | CASSLGLYNEQFF | TGTGCCAGCAGCTTAGGGCTCTACAATGAGCAGTTCTTC
. | TRBJ2-5 | TRBV6-5 | . | CASSYSTSRVQYF | TGTGCCAGCAGTTACTCGACGTCGCGGGTCCAGTACTTC
. | TRBJ2-3 | TRBV11-1 | . | CASSLGLGTDTQYF | TGTGCCAGCAGCTTGGGACTCGGGACAGATACGCAGTATTTT
. | TRBJ2-3 | TRBV5-1 | . | CASSGNKGLNTDTQYF | TGCGCCAGCAGCGGGAACAAAGGACTGAACACAGATACGCAGTATTTT
. | TRBJ2-2 | TRBV5-1 | . | CASSLAGTLNTGELFF | TGCGCCAGCAGCTTGGCTGGGACGCTGAACACCGGGGAGCTGTTTTTT
TRBD2 | TRBJ2-3 | TRBV18 | . | CASSPQLAGGASTDTQYF | TGTGCCAGCTCACCTCAGCTAGCGGGGGGAGCTAGCACAGATACGCAGTATTTT
TRBD1 | TRBJ1-5 | TRBV19 | . | CASSIVGTGQPQHF | TGTGCCAGTAGTATAGTGGGGACAGGTCAGCCCCAGCATTTT
. | TRBJ1-5 | TRBV2 | . | CASSVDGGNQPQHF | TGTGCCAGCAGTGTGGATGGGGGAAATCAGCCCCAGCATTTT
. | TRBJ2-3 | TRBV11-3 | few | CASSLAASSDTQYF | TGTGCCAGCAGCTTAGCGGCTAGTTCAGATACGCAGTATTTT
TRBD2 | TRBJ2-1 | TRBV7-7 | . | CASSLGLAAYNEQFF | TGTGCTAGCAGCTTGGGACTAGCGGCATACAATGAGCAGTTCTTC
. | TRBJ1-5 | TRBV19 | . | CASSPGLGQPQHF | TGTGCCAGTAGCCCCGGACTAGGACAGCCCCAGCATTTT
. | TRBJ1-2 | TRBV27 | . | CASSFNQVGGGGYTF | TGTGCCAGCAGTTTTAATCAGGTCGGTGGGGGAGGCTACACCTTC
. | TRBJ2-5 | TRBV7-9 | . | CASSLIGQKETQYF | TGTGCCAGCAGCTTAATTGGACAGAAAGAGACCCAGTACTTC
. | TRBJ1-1 | TRBV28 | . | CASSLWGNTEAFF | TGTGCCAGCAGTTTATGGGGCAACACTGAAGCTTTCTTT
TRBD1 | TRBJ2-5 | TRBV5-4 | once | CASSLARGTGRPETQYF | TGTGCCAGCAGCTTAGCGAGAGGGACAGGGCGGCCAGAGACCCAGTACTTC
. | TRBJ2-7 | TRBV7-7 | . | CASSRTMDYEQYF | TGTGCTAGCAGCCGGACAATGGACTACGAGCAGTACTTC
TRBD1 | TRBJ1-5 | TRBV10-3 | once | CAINGQASSQPQHF | TGTGCCATCAATGGACAGGCCTCGAGTCAGCCCCAGCATTTT
. | TRBJ2-5 | TRBV10-3 | . | CAISAEQETRYF | TGTGCCATCAGTGCGGAGCAGGAGACCCGGTACTTC
TRBD1 | TRBJ2-5 | TRBV27 | . | CASSSPGQGVETQYF | TGTGCCAGCAGTTCTCCGGGACAGGGGGTGGAGACCCAGTACTTC
. | TRBJ2-5 | TRBV7-9 | . | CASSFASGQETQYF | TGTGCCAGCAGCTTTGCGTCAGGACAAGAGACCCAGTACTTC
TRBD2 | TRBJ2-5 | TRBV28 | . | CASSSSGGLETQYF | TGTGCCAGCAGTTCTAGCGGGGGGTTGGAGACCCAGTACTTC
TRBD1 | TRBJ2-3 | TRBV9 | . | CASSEGQGVADTQYF | TGTGCCAGCAGCGAGGGACAGGGTGTGGCAGATACGCAGTATTTT
. | TRBJ1-2 | TRBV19 | . | CASGKDYGYTF | TGTGCCAGCGGAAAAGACTATGGCTACACCTTC
. | TRBJ2-1 | TRBV2 | . | CASTLSLNEQFF | TGTGCCAGCACCCTGTCGCTCAATGAGCAGTTCTTC
. | TRBJ1-1 | TRBV6-5 | . | CASSTGYGGSREAFF | TGTGCCAGCAGTACTGGGTATGGGGGATCCCGTGAAGCTTTCTTT
TRBD2 | TRBJ2-7 | TRBV2 | . | CASSYLAGGSYEQYF | TGTGCCAGCAGCTATCTAGCGGGGGGATCCTACGAGCAGTACTTC
. | TRBJ2-5 | TRBV5-4 | few | CASSPDLTRQETQYF | TGTGCCAGCAGCCCCGACCTGACACGTCAAGAGACCCAGTACTTC
TRBD2 | TRBJ2-5 | TRBV2 | . | CASSGLAGAETQYF | TGTGCCAGCAGTGGTTTAGCGGGGGCGGAGACCCAGTACTTC
TRBD2 | TRBJ2-1 | TRBV6-1 | once | CASTAGGSYNEQFF | TGTGCCAGCACCGCGGGAGGATCCTACAATGAGCAGTTCTTC
TRBD1 | TRBJ2-3 | TRBV11-3 | . | CASSLGPQGADTQYF | TGTGCCAGCAGCTTAGGCCCGCAGGGGGCAGATACGCAGTATTTT
. | TRBJ1-4 | TRBV28 | . | CASSWAPRREKLFF | TGTGCCAGCAGTTGGGCCCCCCGGCGGGAAAAACTGTTTTTT
. | TRBJ1-2 | TRBV28 | . | CASSMREPYGYTF | TGTGCCAGCAGTATGAGGGAGCCTTATGGCTACACCTTC
TRBD2 | TRBJ2-3 | TRBV10-3 | . | CAIGTSGVGSTDTQYF | TGTGCCATCGGGACTAGCGGAGTAGGTTCCACAGATACGCAGTATTTT
. | TRBJ2-6 | TRBV19 | . | CASSTRSSGANVLTF | TGTGCCAGTAGTACCCGGAGCTCTGGGGCCAACGTCCTGACTTTC
TRBD2 | TRBJ2-3 | TRBV4-2 | . | CASSQDMASGRNTDTQYF | TGTGCCAGCAGCCAAGATATGGCTAGCGGGAGAAACACAGATACGCAGTATTTT
. | TRBJ2-7 | TRBV2 | . | CASNERSSYEQYF | TGTGCCAGCAATGAGCGGAGCTCCTACGAGCAGTACTTC
. | TRBJ2-1 | TRBV5-4 | . | CASTPQRGNNEQFF | TGTGCCAGCACCCCCCAAAGGGGGAACAATGAGCAGTTCTTC